These 11 T cell receptor beta chains came from one sample sequenced in a study of blood T cell repertoires in COVID-19. The method was immunoSEQ multiplex PCR; TCRdb's version includes in-frame clones alone and lacks a portion of them. The table has some 370,000 clones, roughly 90% seen once. The specimen was peripheral blood. Every receptor here comes from a man aged 40-49 years with acute or convalescent COVID-19.

The rearrangement links TRBV24-1 to TRBJ1-5; TRBD1 matches at 7 bases. CDR1 and CDR2 (germline): KGHDR, SFDVKD. With V trimmed by 3 bases and J by 0 bases, 7 bases remained unmatched. CDR3 length: 17 amino acids. The CDR3 region has the DNA TGTGCCACCAGTGATCACCGGACAGGTCATAGCAATCAGCCCCAGCATTTT. As protein: CATSDHRTGHSNQPQHF.

This clone was seen just once. V and J are TRBV7-6 and TRBJ1-2; no clear D gene. The CDR3 spans 13 residues. In germline, CDR1 is SGHVS, CDR2 FNYEAQ. The V end lost 5 bases, the J end lost 2 bases, and 9 bases lay between the germline ends. This chain's CDR3 is CASSPRLNYGYTF. The CDR3 coding sequence is TGTGCCAGCAGCCCCCGTCTCAACTATGGCTACACCTTC.

J is TRBJ2-1 and V is TRBV14; the D gene is possibly TRBD2 (5 bases). Germline CDR1 and CDR2: SGHDN and FVKESK. V shed 2 bases and J shed 6 bases, with 11 bases lying between them. This CDR3 comprises 14 residues. Here the CDR3 reads CASSQRLAVNEQFF. In nucleotides, the CDR3 is TGTGCCAGCAGCCAACGGCTAGCAGTCAATGAGCAGTTCTTC.

This clone appeared a few times. The chain uses TRBV29-1 and TRBJ1-1; maybe TRBD1 (6 bases). Trimming took off 6 bases at V and 1 base at J, with 9 bases between the two ends. The CDR3 length is 12 residues. Per germline, CDR1 SQVTM and CDR2 ANQGSEA. The CDR3 coding sequence is TGCAGCGTGCCGACAGGGAACACTGAAGCTTTCTTT. It yields the protein CSVPTGNTEAFF.

The chain is built from TRBV4-2 and TRBJ2-1; 10 bases agree with TRBD2. Trimming removed 3 bases from V and 6 bases from J; junction bases left unmatched: 5. Germline values: CDR1 LGHNA, CDR2 YNFKEQ. This CDR3 contains 15 residues. CDR3 protein: CASSQELAGPNEQFF. The CDR3 nucleotides are TGTGCCAGCAGCCAGGAACTAGCGGGGCCCAATGAGCAGTTCTTC.

The chain joins TRBV2 to TRBJ1-6, with 8 positions matching TRBD1. CDR1 is SNHLY and CDR2 is FYNNEI in the germline V gene. Trimming removed 4 bases from V and 8 bases from J; junction bases left unmatched: 4. This CDR3 region has 14 residues. The CDR3 DNA reads as TGTGCCAGCAGTGGACAGGGGACCCATTCACCCCTCCACTTT. This sequence encodes CASSGQGTHSPLHF. Variable domain in full (rest from reference TRBV2 and TRBJ1-6): EPEVTQTPSHQVTQMGQEVILRCVPISNHLYFYWYRQILGQKVEFLVSFYNNEISEKSEIFDDQFSVERPDGSNFTLKIRSTKLEDSAMYFCASSGQGTHSPLHFGNGTRLTVT.

The V and J genes are TRBV3-1 (or the pseudogene TRBV3-2) and TRBJ1-1, with TRBD1 identical over 12 bases. With 1 base clipped from V and 2 bases from J, the junction kept 8 bases outside the gene matches. This CDR3 contains 18 residues. Germline CDR1 is LGHDT and CDR2 is YNNKEL (reference sequence). CDR3 protein: CASSQVFGTGGFNTEAFF. The CDR3 nucleotides are TGTGCCAGCAGCCAAGTCTTCGGGACAGGGGGCTTTAACACTGAAGCTTTCTTT.

The chain links TRBV6-5 to TRBJ1-5, with a possible D match to TRBD1 (5 bases). V was cut by 5 bases and J by 6 bases, with 17 bases left in between. In germline, CDR1 is MNHEY, CDR2 SVGAGI. The CDR3 consists of 15 residues. The CDR3 nucleotides are TGTGCCAGCAGTCCCCGGGGGGGAGTTAGTCAGCCCCAGCATTTT. Its protein product is CASSPRGGVSQPQHF.

V usage is TRBV5-1 and J usage is TRBJ1-2, with 9 positions matching TRBD1. The CDR3 is 15 residues long. After removal of 4 bases from V and 8 bases from J, the junction contained 12 bases not matched to a gene. The germline CDR1 and CDR2 sequences are SGHRS and YFSETQ. CDR3 loop: CASSLEPGTGLGYTF. CDR3 bases: TGCGCCAGCAGCCTCGAGCCCGGGACAGGGTTAGGCTACACCTTC.

This chain joins TRBV5-4 and TRBJ1-4; 10 bases fit TRBD1. Losses at the gene ends were 3 bases for V and 0 bases for J; bases not matched to a gene: 5. The CDR3 is made up of 17 amino acids. Germline V gene data show CDR1 as SGHNT and CDR2 as YYREEE (reference sequence). The CDR3 bases are TGTGCCAGCAGCTCGACCGGGACAGGGGCAACTAATGAAAAACTGTTTTTT. As protein: CASSSTGTGATNEKLFF.

The chain couples TRBV6-5 to TRBJ2-3, with D unclear. Germline loops: CDR1 MNHEY, CDR2 SVGAGI. Trimming removed 6 bases at V and 0 bases at J, with 7 bases between. The CDR3 is made up of 13 amino acids. DNA of the CDR3: TGTGCCAGCAGCCTCGGGAGCACAGATACGCAGTATTTT. It encodes CASSLGSTDTQYF.